This TCR beta chain derives from a study of shared clonotypes between healthy human individuals. The V gene end was trimmed by 6 bases and the J gene end by 6 bases; junction bases not matched to a gene: 11. The germline V gene has CDR1 MNHEY and CDR2 SMNVEV (reference sequence). This CDR3 region has 16 residues. Regarding this clone: Its antigen remains unidentified.

Authors' data handling: Owing to the provision of junction-only sequences devoid of quality scores by immunoSEQ, filtering differed. This table comes from immunoSEQ multiplex PCR, and its TCRdb copy is limited to in-frame clones, with some not included. Clone size and V and J calls were adopted from that table, with D and trimming inferred from the DNA. The table shows around 1.4 million clones, with approximately 98.5% occurring only once. General observations from the study: Of the naive CD4 clonotypes, around 5% were shared across a few donors.

Sequencing was done on a sample of naive CD4+ T cells sorted from blood. Regarding subset: CD45RA+ positively selected. This TCR came from a man aged 25 to 40 in good health. The genes are TRBV27 and TRBJ2-7; 13 positions match TRBD2. The CDR3 spells CASSAGTSGKMGEQYF. CDR3 nucleotides: TGTGCCAGCAGCGCCGGGACTAGCGGGAAGATGGGCGAGCAGTACTTC.